This TCR beta chain was retrieved from a study of blood T cell repertoires in COVID-19. Study as a whole: The United States, Italy and Spain supplied acute and convalescent COVID-19 samples.

CDR1 LGHDT and CDR2 YNNKEL come from the germline V gene (reference sequence). Trimming took 1 base from V and 4 from J; bases not matched to a gene: 4. CDR3 length equals 14 residues. Source study methods: The authors estimated nucleated cell counts from reference gene primer amplification. Sequenced by immunoSEQ multiplex PCR; TCRdb stores in-frame clones only, minus some. V, J and clone size derive from that table, while D and trimming were established from the DNA sequence. Of fewer than 70,000 clones listed, approximately 89% were seen once; the top ten hold approximately 6.9%. Sequenced material: peripheral blood. The sequence derives from a man aged 60 to 69 with active or convalescent COVID-19. The chain couples TRBV3-1 (or the pseudogene TRBV3-2) to TRBJ2-7; TRBD2 aligns across 7 bases. CDR3 region: CASSQGVGGYEQYF. Written as DNA, the CDR3 is TGTGCCAGCAGCCAAGGCGTCGGGGGGTACGAGCAGTACTTC.